This entry concerns a single TCR beta chain. What it binds is unknown. Each sample yielded at least 6 million isolated PBMCs. Germline V gene lookup returns CDR1 MNHEY and CDR2 SMNVEV (reference sequence). The CDR3 contains 16 residues. V lost 4 bases and J lost 2, with 17 bases in between. The data originate from a study of blood T cells in healthy people across ages. At the level of the study: When template switching was applied, about one barcoded beta molecule was captured per two T cells.

The second PCR ran roughly 7 to 12 cycles with a sample-barcoded 5' primer and J-beta primers. Every cDNA molecule carried a tag from a template-switch adaptor bearing 12 random nucleotides. Via MiXCR, TCRdb re-called the 5' RACE reads, giving one row per CDR3 protein. The top ten hold less than 8% of the sample, which has more than 1.4 million distinct CDR3 sequences, 42% seen once. Overall study findings and caveats: CMV status of donors was not determined, possibly confounding expanded clonotype changes.

The sequence was obtained from a woman aged 18-29 years in good health. Sequences were obtained from blood. The J gene is TRBJ2-5, the V gene TRBV27, with D possibly matching TRBD2 (6 bases). The CDR3, as DNA: TGTGCCAGCAGTTCGACACCCCCAGGGAGGCAAGAGACCCAGTACTTC. Its translation is CASSSTPPGRQETQYF.